The clone carrying this T cell receptor (beta chain) was seen just once. Its antigen is unidentified. The data were obtained in a study of T cell responses to AZD1222 COVID-19 vaccine. Study conclusions and caveats: Regions 160-218 and 743-854 held dominance among vaccine-associated CD4 TCRs, which spanned spike. White British ancestry dominated among donors, who included more females, and clonal diversity was possibly underestimated. Close to half of all spike-specific TCRs reportedly target regions of the variants that are unmutated. Researchers took repertoire samples only after the peak T cell response had come.

CDR1 and CDR2 (germline): KGHDR, SFDVKD. J lost 8 bases, V lost 9 bases, and 11 bases had no gene match. The CDR3 is 14 residues long. Repertoires were generated with immunoSEQ multiplex PCR, while TCRdb's copy carries only in-frame clones and drops some. In the table there are fewer than 110,000 clones, roughly 86% of which are singletons. The V call is TRBV24-1, the J call TRBJ2-3, with 9 bases identical to TRBD1. The material sequenced was peripheral blood, taken 28 days after the second AZD1222 dose. The TCR was taken from an adult who received the AZD1222 COVID-19 vaccine. CDR3 sequence: CATGTGQGVGTQYF. The CDR3 DNA is TGTGCCACCGGAACGGGACAGGGTGTTGGTACGCAGTATTTT.